What follows are 13 T cell receptor beta chains derived from one specimen sequenced in a study of shared clonotypes between healthy human individuals. The repertoire was sequenced with immunoSEQ multiplex PCR; TCRdb's copy has only in-frame clones and lacks some. The sample gives fewer than 1.6 million clones, around 98.5% of which show up once; about 0.35% is in the top ten. Source material: naive CD4+ T cells sorted from blood. As for subset: CD45RA+ positively selected. Every receptor here comes from a man aged 25-45 years in good health.

This chain links TRBV5-1 with TRBJ2-3, with D uncertain. V lost 0 bases and J 7 bases, leaving 6 bases between the germline ends. This CDR3 contains 12 residues. Germline CDR1 reads SGHRS; CDR2 reads YFSETQ. CDR3 coding DNA: TGCGCCAGCAGCTTGGACCGATATACGCAGTATTTT. Translation gives CASSLDRYTQYF.

This rearrangement joins TRBV6-6 to TRBJ1-4, with a tentative D call TRBD1 (6 bases). V gave up 7 bases and J gave up 0 bases, with 6 bases separating them. Germline CDR1 reads MNHNY; CDR2 reads SVGAGI (reference sequence). This CDR3 has 13 residues. This CDR3 is CASKGATNEKLFF. As DNA, the CDR3 is TGTGCCAGCAAGGGGGCAACTAATGAAAAACTGTTTTTT.

The genes are TRBV6-5 and TRBJ2-5; D unresolved. The CDR3 is 16 residues long. Trimming took off 6 bases at V and 5 bases at J, with 22 bases between the two ends. Germline V gene data show CDR1 as MNHEY and CDR2 as SVGAGI. The CDR3 DNA reads TGTGCCAGCAGCTACGTGTCGTTTGGCGTGACGGAGACCCAGTACTTC. Its translation is CASSYVSFGVTETQYF.

The chain has TRBV7-2 and TRBJ2-5; TRBD2 agrees at 10 bases. This CDR3 region has 13 residues. V lost 4 bases to trimming and J lost 6 bases; unmatched junction nucleotides: 2. Germline loops: CDR1 SGHTA, CDR2 FQGNSA. This chain's CDR3 is CASSSSGSKTQYF. The CDR3 nucleotides are TGTGCCAGCAGCTCTAGCGGGAGTAAGACCCAGTACTTC.

On this clone itself: One end of the junction is discordant with germline, which a read error may explain. The chain links TRBV19 to TRBJ1-1, with TRBD1 matching 8 bases. The germline gives CDR1 LNHDA, CDR2 SQIVND (reference sequence). The CDR3 contains 12 residues. Written as DNA, the CDR3 is TGTGCCTCAACAGACAGGGGTTCTGATGCTTTCTTT. Its protein product is CASTDRGSDAFF.

This sequence joins TRBV5-1 and TRBJ2-3; D is uncertain. This CDR3 has 15 residues. V dropped 5 bases and J dropped 0 bases, with 13 bases sitting between them. CDR1 is SGHRS, CDR2 YFSETQ, per germline. CDR3 sequence reads: CASRFLPLSTDTQYF. The CDR3, as DNA: TGCGCCAGCAGGTTTTTGCCGCTTAGCACAGATACGCAGTATTTT.

The chain links TRBV2 to TRBJ2-7; possibly TRBD1 for D (5 bases). Germline values: CDR1 SNHLY, CDR2 FYNNEI. The CDR3 spans 13 residues. V lost 10 bases, J lost 3 bases, and 16 bases lay in between. Here the CDR3 DNA reads TGTGCCACCAAGTACGACAGAAACTACGAGCAGTACTTC. Amino acids: CATKYDRNYEQYF.

V and J are TRBV7-2 and TRBJ1-2, with a weak D call TRBD1 (6 bases). CDR1 is SGHTA, CDR2 FQGNSA, per germline. The CDR3 is 14 amino acids. V lost 0 bases, J lost 3 bases, and 8 bases lay in between. The CDR3 region has the DNA TGTGCCAGCAGCTTAGCGCACAGGGACTATGGCTACACCTTC. Encoded protein: CASSLAHRDYGYTF.

The chain couples TRBV2 to TRBJ2-5, with unresolved D. Trimming took off 6 bases at V and 2 bases at J, with 10 bases between the two ends. Germline values: CDR1 SNHLY, CDR2 FYNNEI. This CDR3 has 13 amino acids. CDR3: CASRVEIQETQYF. CDR3 sequence (DNA): TGTGCCAGCAGGGTGGAAATACAAGAGACCCAGTACTTC.

The gene calls are TRBV2 and TRBJ2-1; D remains ambiguous. The CDR3 is 12 residues long. Looked up from germline, CDR1 is SNHLY and CDR2 is FYNNEI. V was cut by 4 bases and J by 6 bases, with 7 bases left in between. CDR3 region: CASSGEGNEQFF. The CDR3 region has the DNA TGTGCCAGCAGTGGGGAAGGCAATGAGCAGTTCTTC.

This chain uses TRBV7-6 with TRBJ2-7, with 10 bases that match TRBD1. The length of the CDR3 is 17 residues. J lost 2 bases, V lost 5 bases, and 12 bases had no gene match. The germline gives CDR1 SGHVS, CDR2 FNYEAQ. The CDR3 DNA sequence: TGTGCCAGCAGCCTGGGGACAGGGGCATTAGGAACCTACGAGCAGTACTTC. Translating gives CASSLGTGALGTYEQYF.

The chain is built from TRBV7-6 and TRBJ2-1; TRBD1 aligns across 10 bases. CDR1 is SGHVS, CDR2 FNYEAQ, per germline. The CDR3 spans 16 residues. With V trimmed by 5 bases and J by 3 bases, 7 bases remained unmatched. The CDR3 sequence: CASSLGGQGYYNEQFF. Written as DNA, the CDR3 is TGTGCCAGCAGCCTCGGGGGACAGGGGTACTACAATGAGCAGTTCTTC.

The chain has TRBV28 and TRBJ2-1; 12 bases align to TRBD2. V trimming: 6 bases; J trimming: 4 bases; junction bases outside the gene matches: 7. The CDR3 has 16 residues. CDR1 is MDHEN and CDR2 is SYDVKM in the germline V gene. CDR3 coding DNA: TGTGCCAGCAGGGCAACCGGACTAGCGGGATACAATGAGCAGTTCTTC. Translated, it gives CASRATGLAGYNEQFF. Filled out from reference TRBV28 and TRBJ2-1, the complete variable domain reads DVKVTQSSRYLVKRTGEKVFLECVQDMDHENMFWYRQDPGLGLRLIYFSYDVKMKEKGDIPEGYSVSREKKERFSLILESASTNQTSMYLCASRATGLAGYNEQFFGPGTRLTVL.